Reported below is one TCR beta chain. The antigen is unknown. No infections or other immune events were documented during collection. V was clipped by 6 bases and J by 5 bases, with 19 bases between them. Germline V CDR1 and CDR2: SNHLY, FYNNEI. This CDR3 has 15 residues. Produced via immunoSEQ multiplex PCR; TCRdb's table is partial and in-frame only. The data contain approximately 86,000 clones, around 83% of them singletons. The sample originates from a study of identifying expanded T cells in peripheral blood. Regarding the study as a whole: Differentially abundant clones: about 1.2 between replicates, around 16 at roughly 13 days, 18 to 20 at four. Clone count variance between roughly 2-week samples rose with total template count.

The source material was blood. This sequence joins TRBV2 and TRBJ1-2; D might be TRBD1 (5 bases). This TCR was recovered from a person aged 18 to 70 in good health. The CDR3, as DNA: TGTGCCAGCAGGGTACAGGAAGCTTCGACATATGGCTACACCTTC. Its protein is CASRVQEASTYGYTF.